This T cell receptor (beta chain) was captured in a study of shared clonotypes between healthy human individuals. Study-wide background: Donors, aged 18 to 49, were a couple of women and a few men.

The V gene's germline CDR1 is SEHNR and CDR2 FQNEAQ (reference sequence). The CDR3 is made up of 13 amino acids. Only CD45RO-negative cells positively selected for CCR7 counted as naive CD8 cells, so terminally differentiated effector memory CD45RA+ cells were excluded. A note on this clone: The antigen remains unidentified. The germline gene is not matched at one end of the junction; a read error may be the cause. The sample carries other DNA sequences with the same CDR3.

Only in-frame clones appear in the TCRdb table, and some are missing; sequencing was by immunoSEQ multiplex PCR. Of 2 million or so clones listed, about 95% are singletons. Study findings and constraints: Generally, naive subsets came out with larger estimated richness than memory subsets. Clonotypes which were not shared had lower generation probabilities than clonotypes that all four donors shared. There were few donors, and this limited the genetic and exposure-history diversity represented.

The chain links TRBV7-9 to TRBJ2-5; D perhaps matches TRBD2 (5 bases). The sequenced material came from naive CD8+ T cells sorted from blood. The origin of this receptor is a man between 18 and 29 years old in good health. The CDR3 loop reads CASSLGGEETQYF. CDR3 bases: TGTGCCAGCAGTTTAGGAGGTGAGGAGACCCAGTACTTC.